This TCR beta chain emerged from a study of cytomegalovirus exposure and HLA in healthy donors. Findings of the study overall: The classifier was said to identify cytomegalovirus status with high specificity and sensitivity. Prediction of most subjects' HLA-A and HLA-B alleles by TCR beta sequences was reportedly accurate. Trimming of TCR beta V- and J-genes showed a link, identified in a later analysis, to a missense DCLRE1C variant. Later analysis placed DRB1 highest and HLA-C lowest in TCR association rates, which differed by HLA locus.

This PCR relied on a set of 60 Vbeta primers and 13 Jbeta primers. TCRdb keeps only in-frame clones here, not all; method: immunoSEQ multiplex PCR. The sample yields under 150,000 clones, roughly 10% seen once. V was pared by 3 bases and J by 4 bases, with 12 bases between. Germline assignment: CDR1 LGHNA and CDR2 YSLEER. This CDR3 has 15 amino acids. Concerning this clone: The antigen is undetermined.

Material for sequencing was PBMCs. This clonotype was sampled from a male donor in good health and CMV-seronegative. The gene calls are TRBV4-3 and TRBJ1-4, with D maybe TRBD1 (5 bases). CDR3 region: CASSHEGALNEKLFF. For the CDR3, the DNA is TGCGCCAGCAGCCACGAAGGGGCCCTTAATGAAAAACTGTTTTTT.